Each of the 14 T cell receptor beta chains below was sequenced from the same sample in a study of blood T cells in healthy people across ages. It was with a sample-barcoded 5' primer and a J-beta primer mix that a second PCR of roughly 7 to 11 cycles was run. TCRdb ran MiXCR on the 5' RACE reads and lists one entry per CDR3 protein. Seen here are 1.5 million to 2 million distinct CDR3 sequences, around half observed once, and the top ten hold approximately 2.1%. Sequenced material: blood. The receptor source for this set is a woman in her 40s in good health.

The rearrangement joins TRBV4-3 to TRBJ2-7; TRBD1 matches at 7 bases. Germline V gene data show CDR1 as LGHNA and CDR2 as YSLEER. V shed 0 bases and J 2 bases; nucleotides not matched to a gene: 13. The CDR3 is made up of 18 amino acids. CDR3: CASSQDLSVGTATYEQYF. CDR3 coding DNA: TGCGCCAGCAGCCAAGATTTGTCGGTCGGGACAGCTACCTACGAGCAGTACTTC.

J is TRBJ2-7 and V is TRBV15; 8 bases match TRBD2. Judging by the DNA end, TRBJ2-4 fits better; the J call may be wrong. This CDR3 region has 16 residues. In germline, CDR1 is LNHNV, CDR2 YYDKDF (reference sequence). Written as DNA, the CDR3 is TGTGCCACCACGGGACTAGGAGTACTCGAGAAAAACATTCAGTACTTC. It specifies CATTGLGVLEKNIQYF.

V is TRBV15 and J is TRBJ2-7; maybe TRBD2 (6 bases). V shed 4 bases and J shed 6 bases, with 16 bases lying between them. The germline V gene has CDR1 LNHNV and CDR2 YYDKDF (reference sequence). This CDR3 has 14 amino acids. The CDR3 DNA is TGTGCCACCAGCACTCAGGGCCGGGGGATCGAGCAGTACTTC. Its translation: CATSTQGRGIEQYF.

The chain is built from TRBV24-1 and TRBJ2-1, with 10 bases lining up with TRBD1. J lost 6 bases, V lost 6 bases, and 4 bases had no gene match. The CDR3 has 14 amino acids. Looked up from germline, CDR1 is KGHDR and CDR2 is SFDVKD. The DNA of the CDR3 is TGTGCCACCAGTAACCGGGACAGGGGCAATGAGCAGTTCTTC. Its protein product is CATSNRDRGNEQFF.

The chain employs TRBV7-9 and TRBJ2-3; the match to TRBD1 covers 7 bases. The CDR3 spans 16 residues. J lost 3 bases, V lost 1 base, and 7 bases had no gene match. The V gene's germline CDR1 is SEHNR and CDR2 FQNEAQ (reference sequence). The CDR3: CASSLGGGARTDTQYF. For the CDR3, the DNA is TGTGCCAGCAGCTTAGGAGGGGGCGCTCGGACAGATACGCAGTATTTT. The entire variable domain, with the rest obtained from reference TRBV7-9 and TRBJ2-3, is as follows: DTGVSQNPRHKITKRGQNVTFRCDPISEHNRLYWYRQTLGQGPEFLTYFQNEAQLEKSRLLSDRFSAERPKGSFSTLEIQRTEQGDSAMYLCASSLGGGARTDTQYFGPGTRLTVL.

The V gene is TRBV12-3 or TRBV12-4, the J gene TRBJ1-5; D possibly corresponds to TRBD1 (6 bases). This CDR3 comprises 14 residues. Trimming took 7 bases from V and 3 from J, leaving 13 bases between them. The CDR3 nucleotides read TGTGCCAGCAACTACAGGGCCTCCAATCAGCCCCAGCATTTT. Protein product: CASNYRASNQPQHF.

This clonotype was seen once. The rearrangement uses TRBV20-1 and TRBJ2-5; 9 bases match TRBD2. This CDR3 region has 14 residues. Germline trimming cut 3 bases from V and 4 bases from J; bases unmatched to any gene: 6. Germline V gene data show CDR1 as DFQATT and CDR2 as SNEGSKA (reference sequence). The CDR3 loop is CSASERLAVETQYF. CDR3 coding DNA: TGCAGTGCTAGCGAAAGACTAGCGGTAGAGACCCAGTACTTC.

The chain joins TRBV7-9 to TRBJ1-4, with 10 positions matching TRBD1. The CDR3 consists of 13 residues. The germline V gene encodes CDR1 SEHNR and CDR2 FQNEAQ (reference sequence). The trim removed 6 bases at V and 8 bases at J, leaving 3 bases unmatched. CDR3: CASRGQGEEKLFF. The CDR3 nucleotides read TGTGCCAGCAGAGGACAGGGGGAAGAAAAACTGTTTTTT.

This clonotype was detected only once. The CDR3 DNA reads TGTGCTACTGGGGGACTGGCCGGAAACACCATATATTTT. Protein sequence: CATGGLAGNTIYF. V usage is TRBV7-2 and J usage is TRBJ1-3; the D gene is possibly TRBD1 (5 bases). This CDR3 region has 13 residues. Germline V gene data show CDR1 as SGHTA and CDR2 as FQGNSA. The complete variable domain, with remaining parts taken from reference TRBV7-2 and TRBJ1-3, reads GAGVSQSPSNKVTEKGKDVELRCDPISGHTALYWYRQSLGQGLEFLIYFQGNSAPDKSGLPSDRFSAERTGGSVSTLTIQRTQQEDSAVYLCATGGLAGNTIYFGEGSWLTVV.

This rearrangement joins TRBV7-8 to TRBJ2-1; 9 positions agree with TRBD1. Germline-derived CDR1 and CDR2 are SGHVS and FQNEAQ. The V and J ends lost 4 bases and 0 bases, in that order; junction bases with no gene match: 10. The CDR3 contains 18 residues. CDR3 nucleotide sequence: TGTGCCAGCAGCTGGACTGGGACAGGGTCGAGCTCCTACAATGAGCAGTTCTTC. Amino acid sequence: CASSWTGTGSSSYNEQFF. The full variable domain, its missing parts supplied by reference TRBV7-8 and TRBJ2-1, is GAGVSQSPRYKVAKRGQDVALRCDPISGHVSLFWYQQALGQGPEFLTYFQNEAQLDKSGLPSDRFFAERPEGSVSTLKIQRTQQEDSAVYLCASSWTGTGSSSYNEQFFGPGTRLTVL.

This clonotype showed up just a few times. J is TRBJ2-3 and V is TRBV25-1; TRBD2 agrees at 8 bases. This CDR3 comprises 16 residues. Germline V lookup: CDR1 MGHDK, CDR2 SYGVNS. J lost 0 bases, V lost 1 base, and 3 bases had no gene match. The CDR3 reads CASSELAGMSTDTQYF. CDR3 coding DNA: TGTGCCAGCAGTGAATTAGCGGGGATGAGCACAGATACGCAGTATTTT.

This clonotype was seen a few times. The J gene is TRBJ2-3, the V gene TRBV6-5, with 12 bases identical to TRBD2. The CDR3 is made up of 18 amino acids. Germline V gives CDR1 MNHEY, CDR2 SVGAGI. V was pared by 3 bases and J by 0 bases, with 7 bases of the junction left unmatched. CDR3 sequence: CASSYKRLAGASTDTQYF. CDR3 bases: TGTGCCAGCAGTTATAAGAGACTAGCGGGGGCTAGCACAGATACGCAGTATTTT.

The gene calls are TRBV20-1 and TRBJ2-1; D tentatively fits TRBD1 or TRBD2 (5 bases each). The J call is doubtful: the DNA matches TRBJ2-7 better. The CDR3 extends over 15 amino acids. The germline CDR1 and CDR2 sequences are DFQATT and SNEGSKA (reference sequence). CDR3 DNA sequence: TGCAGTGCTGGCGGGCCAACCCGGGGCTACAATGAGCAGTACTTC. Its translation: CSAGGPTRGYNEQYF.

This clonotype showed up just a few times. The CDR3 sequence: CASSVEPGSNQPQHF. The CDR3, as DNA: TGTGCCAGCAGCGTGGAACCGGGGAGCAATCAGCCCCAGCATTTT. This sequence joins TRBV9 and TRBJ1-5; D not certain. Germline V gives CDR1 SGDLS, CDR2 YYNGEE. V dropped 2 bases and J dropped 1 base, with 10 bases sitting between them. This CDR3 has 15 residues.